This passage covers 18 T cell receptor beta chains from one sample sequenced in a study of shared clonotypes between healthy human individuals (dated by TCRdb to about 2020). The library was prepared using the immunoSEQ multiplex PCR assay. The table comes from immuneACCESS by way of TCRdb, which keeps in-frame sequences with V and J called. Part of the clones is missing from these tables; in studies checked, under half for an unresolved V gene and the rest for unknown reasons. The sample table lists around 2.5 million clones, approximately 93% of them with a count of one. Clones ranked in the top ten supply more than 0.35% of the sample. The sequenced material came from naive CD4+ T cells from PBMCs. This specimen's cell subset or site label, per the study, means: CD45RA+ positively selected. Receptor source: a man aged 18 to 29 in good health. Some clones in this sample may be carry-over from other donors' samples.

This clone has just one count. This sequence joins TRBV7-2 and TRBJ2-3; D unclear. The germline gives CDR1 SGHTA, CDR2 FQGNSA. V was pared by 5 bases and J by 2 bases, with 20 bases between. The CDR3 contains 17 residues. Here the CDR3 reads CASSLLGLAANTDTQYF. In DNA form, the CDR3 reads TGTGCCAGCAGCCTCTTAGGTTTGGCGGCCAACACAGATACGCAGTATTTT.

This chain joins TRBV2 and TRBJ2-1, with D possibly being TRBD1 (6 bases). The V and J ends lost 2 bases and 14 bases respectively, with 13 bases between them. The CDR3 spans 12 residues. Germline V CDR1 and CDR2: SNHLY, FYNNEI. CDR3 residues: CASSETTAGEFF. As DNA, the CDR3 is TGTGCCAGCAGTGAAACAACGGCAGGGGAGTTCTTC.

This chain uses TRBV5-1 with TRBJ2-1, with 7 bases matching TRBD2. Germline trimming cut 4 bases from V and 5 bases from J; bases unmatched to any gene: 6. In germline, CDR1 is SGHRS, CDR2 YFSETQ. The CDR3 is 14 residues long. The CDR3 sequence is CASSPGLVDNEQFF. CDR3 DNA: TGCGCCAGCAGCCCTGGACTAGTCGACAATGAGCAGTTCTTC. Based on the CDR3 plus reference TRBV5-1 and TRBJ2-1, the full variable domain is KAGVTQTPRYLIKTRGQQVTLSCSPISGHRSVSWYQQTPGQGLQFLFEYFSETQRNKGNFPGRFSGRQFSNSRSEMNVSTLELGDSALYLCASSPGLVDNEQFFGPGTRLTVL.

The chain has TRBV6-1 and TRBJ2-3; possibly TRBD1 for D (6 bases). Germline-derived CDR1 and CDR2 are MNHNS and SASEGT. The CDR3 is 14 amino acids. Trimming shortened V by 5 bases and J by 6 bases, and 15 bases separated the two germline ends. The CDR3 here is CASSFIQGSDTQYF. As DNA, the CDR3 is TGTGCCAGCAGTTTCATACAGGGATCGGATACGCAGTATTTT.

V and J are TRBV19 and TRBJ1-2, with a possible D match to TRBD1 (6 bases). Deletions cut 5 bases from V and 4 bases from J, with 14 bases between. There are 14 residues in the CDR3. CDR1 and CDR2 from the germline V gene are LNHDA and SQIVND (reference sequence). The CDR3 loop reads CASSSSGVGYGYTF. CDR3 DNA sequence: TGTGCCAGTAGTTCTTCAGGGGTTGGCTATGGCTACACCTTC.

J is TRBJ2-1 and V is TRBV2, with 8 bases matching TRBD1. The V and J ends lost 6 bases and 9 bases, in that order; junction bases with no gene match: 13. Germline CDR1 is SNHLY and CDR2 is FYNNEI. This CDR3 is built from 15 residues. CDR3 sequence (DNA): TGTGCCAGCAGCAACGGGGTGGGACAGGTTGGTGAGCAGTTCTTC. Protein: CASSNGVGQVGEQFF.

The gene calls are TRBV2 and TRBJ2-7; TRBD2 matches 7 bases. V lost 7 bases, J lost 1 base, and 4 bases stayed unmatched. The CDR3 has 13 amino acids. Germline loops: CDR1 SNHLY, CDR2 FYNNEI. The CDR3 reads CASKRDYSYEQYF. CDR3 coding DNA: TGTGCCAGCAAACGGGACTATTCCTACGAGCAGTACTTC.

The chain uses TRBV5-1 and TRBJ1-2; D remains ambiguous. The germline V and J ends were trimmed by 0 bases and 8 bases, with 11 bases remaining between them. The CDR3 length is 13 residues. CDR1 and CDR2 (germline): SGHRS, YFSETQ. The CDR3 DNA is TGCGCCAGCAGCTTGGGTGTCGGGGAAGGCTACACCTTC. Translated: CASSLGVGEGYTF.

The chain carries TRBV18 and TRBJ2-5; D call uncertain. Deletions cut 6 bases from V and 4 bases from J, with 12 bases between. The germline V gene encodes CDR1 KGHSH and CDR2 LQKENI. The length of the CDR3 is 13 residues. CDR3 nucleotide sequence: TGTGCCAGCTCGTCAGTCCTCTCAGAGACCCAGTACTTC. It yields the protein CASSSVLSETQYF.

CDR3 bases: TGTGCCAGCAGTTACTCAGTACAGCCTAATCAGCCCCAGCATTTT. Amino acids: CASSYSVQPNQPQHF. V and J are TRBV6-6 and TRBJ1-5; D remains unclear. This CDR3 is 15 amino acids long. V was pared by 0 bases and J by 4 bases, with 10 bases between. CDR1 and CDR2 (germline): MNHNY, SVGAGI (reference sequence).

The rearrangement joins TRBV7-2 to TRBJ2-3; TRBD2 matches at 12 bases. V dropped 3 bases and J dropped 2; count of bases not matched to a gene: 6. The CDR3 loop spans 17 amino acids. CDR1 and CDR2 (germline): SGHTA, FQGNSA. The CDR3 loop is CASSLRTSGKTTDTQYF. CDR3 nucleotide sequence: TGTGCCAGCAGCTTGAGGACTAGCGGGAAAACCACAGATACGCAGTATTTT.

This chain uses TRBV4-2 with TRBJ2-2; 7 bases fit TRBD2. The V and J ends lost 1 base and 5 bases, in that order; junction bases with no gene match: 7. CDR1 is LGHNA and CDR2 is YNFKEQ in the germline V gene. This CDR3 contains 16 residues. CDR3 coding DNA: TGTGCCAGCAGCCAAGGAGGCGGGAGAACAACCGGGGAGCTGTTTTTT. This codes for CASSQGGGRTTGELFF.

The rearrangement links TRBV30 to TRBJ1-2; unclear D gene. The germline V gene has CDR1 GTSNPN and CDR2 SVGIG (reference sequence). Trimming stripped 5 bases from V and 6 bases from J, with 13 bases between. CDR3 length: 12 residues. The CDR3 DNA follows: TGTGCCTGGGCCCCTGGTGGAGATGGCTACACCTTC. This encodes CAWAPGGDGYTF.

A remark on this clone: Other DNA variants within this sample encode the same CDR3. This chain links TRBV6-6 with TRBJ2-1; 8 bases are shared with TRBD2. The CDR3 extends over 15 amino acids. Trimming took 4 bases from V and 0 from J; bases not matched to a gene: 2. Germline lookup yields CDR1 MNHNY and CDR2 SVGAGI (reference sequence). The CDR3 here is CASSLAGSSYNEQFF. In nucleotides, the CDR3 is TGTGCCAGCAGTTTAGCGGGAAGCTCCTACAATGAGCAGTTCTTC.

The CDR3, as DNA: TGTGCCAGCTCACAAGGGACTAGCGGGAGTTCGGGGTACAATGAGCAGTTCTTC. It is translated as CASSQGTSGSSGYNEQFF. The chain carries TRBV18 and TRBJ2-1; 14 bases match TRBD2. This CDR3 spans 18 amino acids. V dropped 4 bases and J dropped 4; count of bases not matched to a gene: 9. Germline lookup yields CDR1 KGHSH and CDR2 LQKENI.

The table lists this clone with a count of one. The chain recombines TRBV5-6 with TRBJ2-7, with D unresolved. Germline V CDR1 and CDR2: SGHDT, YYEEEE. The CDR3 length is 12 residues. Between the trimmed V and J ends, which lost 1 base and 5 bases, there was a span of 7 bases. The CDR3 loop reads CASSLFRNEQYF. The CDR3 DNA follows: TGTGCCAGCAGCTTGTTCCGAAACGAGCAGTACTTC.

CDR3 sequence (DNA): TGTGCCAGCAGCCTGGGACAGGACTATTCACCCCTCCACTTT. Residues: CASSLGQDYSPLHF. The J gene is TRBJ1-6, the V gene TRBV5-8, with TRBD1 identical over 8 bases. Per germline, CDR1 SGHTS and CDR2 YDEGEE. Unmatched junction bases numbered 5, after V lost 4 bases and J lost 8 bases. CDR3 length: 14 residues.

As regards this clone: This same CDR3 is encoded by further DNA sequences in the sample. The chain links TRBV9 to TRBJ2-1, with D tentatively TRBD2 (5 bases). There are 15 residues in the CDR3. V was shortened by 4 bases and J by 3 bases, with 14 bases between the two germline ends. Germline lookup yields CDR1 SGDLS and CDR2 YYNGEE. The CDR3 sequence is CASSPRTGDYNEQFF. CDR3 nucleotides: TGTGCCAGCAGCCCACGGACTGGAGACTACAATGAGCAGTTCTTC.